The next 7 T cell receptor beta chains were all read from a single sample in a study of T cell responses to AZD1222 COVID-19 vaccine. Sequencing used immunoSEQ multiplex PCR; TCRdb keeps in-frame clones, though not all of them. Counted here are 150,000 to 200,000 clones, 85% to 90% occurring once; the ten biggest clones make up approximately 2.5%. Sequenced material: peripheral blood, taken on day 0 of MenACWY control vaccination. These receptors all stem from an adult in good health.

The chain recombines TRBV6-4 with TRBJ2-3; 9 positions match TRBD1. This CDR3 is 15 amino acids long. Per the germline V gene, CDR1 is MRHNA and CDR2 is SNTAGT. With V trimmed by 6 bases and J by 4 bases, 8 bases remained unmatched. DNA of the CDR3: TGTGCCAGCAGCTCCGGGACAGGGCCTTCAGATACGCAGTATTTT. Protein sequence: CASSSGTGPSDTQYF.

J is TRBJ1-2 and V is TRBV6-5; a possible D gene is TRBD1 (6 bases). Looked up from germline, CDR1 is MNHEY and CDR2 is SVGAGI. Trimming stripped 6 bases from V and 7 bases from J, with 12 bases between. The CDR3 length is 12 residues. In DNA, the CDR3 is TGTGCCAGCAGGCAGGGGTTGCGTGGCTACACCTTC. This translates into CASRQGLRGYTF.

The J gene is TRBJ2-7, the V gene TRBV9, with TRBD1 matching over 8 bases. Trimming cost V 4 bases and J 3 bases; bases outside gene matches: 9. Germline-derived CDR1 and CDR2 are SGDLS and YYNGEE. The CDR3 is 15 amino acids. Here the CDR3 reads CASSPRTGQVYEQYF. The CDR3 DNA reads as TGTGCCAGCAGCCCTCGGACAGGGCAAGTCTACGAGCAGTACTTC.

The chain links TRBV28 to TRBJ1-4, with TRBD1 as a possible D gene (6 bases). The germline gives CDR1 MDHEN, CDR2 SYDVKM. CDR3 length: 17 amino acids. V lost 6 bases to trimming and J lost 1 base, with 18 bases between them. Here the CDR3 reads CASSREQGPVTNEKLFF. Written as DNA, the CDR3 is TGTGCCAGCAGCCGAGAGCAGGGGCCAGTAACTAATGAAAAACTGTTTTTT. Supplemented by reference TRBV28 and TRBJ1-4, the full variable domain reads DVKVTQSSRYLVKRTGEKVFLECVQDMDHENMFWYRQDPGLGLRLIYFSYDVKMKEKGDIPEGYSVSREKKERFSLILESASTNQTSMYLCASSREQGPVTNEKLFFGSGTQLSVL.

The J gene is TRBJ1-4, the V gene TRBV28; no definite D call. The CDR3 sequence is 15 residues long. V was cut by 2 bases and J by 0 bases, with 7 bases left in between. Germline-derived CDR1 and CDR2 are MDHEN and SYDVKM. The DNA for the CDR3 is TGTGCCAGCAGTTTAGTAGGGACAACTAATGAAAAACTGTTTTTT. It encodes CASSLVGTTNEKLFF.

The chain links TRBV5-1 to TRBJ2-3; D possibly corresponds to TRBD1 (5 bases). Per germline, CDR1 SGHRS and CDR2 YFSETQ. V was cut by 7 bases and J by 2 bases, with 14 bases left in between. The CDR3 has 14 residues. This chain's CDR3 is CASRPTATTDTQYF. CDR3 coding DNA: TGCGCCAGCCGGCCGACAGCAACCACAGATACGCAGTATTTT.

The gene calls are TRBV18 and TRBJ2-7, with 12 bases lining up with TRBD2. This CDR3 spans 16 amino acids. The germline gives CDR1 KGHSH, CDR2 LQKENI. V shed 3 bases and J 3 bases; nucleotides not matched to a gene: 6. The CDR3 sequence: CASSPRTSGDHYEQYF. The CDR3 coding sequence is TGTGCCAGCTCACCCAGGACTAGCGGGGACCACTACGAGCAGTACTTC. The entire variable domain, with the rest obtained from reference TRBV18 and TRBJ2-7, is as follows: NAGVMQNPRHLVRRRGQEARLRCSPMKGHSHVYWYRQLPEEGLKFMVYLQKENIIDESGMPKERFSAEFPKEGPSILRIQQVVRGDSAAYFCASSPRTSGDHYEQYFGPGTRLTVT.